The 12 T cell receptor beta chains listed next were all sequenced from one sample in a study of control samples from healthy donors and cancer patients. TCRdb's copy holds only in-frame clones and misses some; the assay was immunoSEQ multiplex PCR. The profile shows about 70,000 clones, 84% of them singletons. The sequenced sample consisted of blood. These receptors all stem from a man aged 45 to 65 in good health.

The chain recombines TRBV19 with TRBJ2-1, with 9 bases matching TRBD1. The germline V gene has CDR1 LNHDA and CDR2 SQIVND (reference sequence). The CDR3 spans 15 residues. V shed 6 bases and J 8 bases; nucleotides not matched to a gene: 11. In nucleotides, the CDR3 is TGTGCCAGTAGCCCGGGACAGGGTTTTGGTTATGAGCAGTTCTTC. Its translation is CASSPGQGFGYEQFF.

This rearrangement joins TRBV13 to TRBJ2-3; D not certain. The CDR3 runs to 13 residues. The V gene lost 5 bases and the J gene lost 6 bases, with 12 bases spanning the gap. Germline CDR1 is PRHDT and CDR2 is FYEKMQ (reference sequence). The CDR3 here is CASSPAPGDTQYF. The CDR3 bases are TGTGCCAGCAGCCCGGCCCCCGGCGATACGCAGTATTTT.

This clone turned up a few times. The rearrangement joins TRBV7-2 to TRBJ2-2, with D perhaps TRBD2 (6 bases). This CDR3 spans 15 amino acids. Germline CDR1 reads SGHTA; CDR2 reads FQGNSA. Trimming cost V 5 bases and J 6 bases, with 16 bases left between them. The CDR3 region has the DNA TGTGCCAGCAGCGGGGCGGCTAGCGCCGCCGGGGAGCTGTTTTTT. It encodes CASSGAASAAGELFF.

The sample holds one count of this clone. The CDR3 region has the DNA TGTGCCTGGAAAGTACGGACTAGCGGGAGGGGAAACATTCAGTACTTC. The encoded protein is CAWKVRTSGRGNIQYF. The chain recombines TRBV30 with TRBJ2-4; TRBD2 matches 15 bases. The V and J ends lost 4 bases and 6 bases, in that order; junction bases with no gene match: 7. In germline, CDR1 is GTSNPN, CDR2 SVGIG (reference sequence). The CDR3 has 16 amino acids.

This clone appeared many times. The chain is built from TRBV7-9 and TRBJ1-2; maybe TRBD1 (5 bases). From germline, CDR1 is SEHNR and CDR2 FQNEAQ (reference sequence). Trimming took 0 bases from V and 8 from J, leaving 10 bases between them. The CDR3 has 13 residues. This CDR3 reads CASSLAQGWGYTF. The CDR3 bases are TGTGCCAGCAGCTTAGCTCAGGGTTGGGGCTACACCTTC.

This clone was observed a few times. The chain has TRBV19 and TRBJ1-1; D remains ambiguous. Germline assignment: CDR1 LNHDA and CDR2 SQIVND (reference sequence). The CDR3 sequence is 13 residues long. The V gene lost 6 bases and the J gene lost 0 bases, with 8 bases spanning the gap. The CDR3 nucleotides are TGTGCCAGTAGCCCTGTACTGAACACTGAAGCTTTCTTT. Protein sequence: CASSPVLNTEAFF.

The V call is TRBV9, the J call TRBJ1-6; TRBD1 aligns across 10 bases. With 4 bases clipped from V and 5 bases from J, the junction kept 3 bases outside the gene matches. From germline, CDR1 is SGDLS and CDR2 YYNGEE. CDR3 length: 15 amino acids. In DNA, the CDR3 is TGTGCCAGCAGCCGACAGGGGGCCGATAATTCACCCCTCCACTTT. This codes for CASSRQGADNSPLHF.

The chain has TRBV6-5 and TRBJ2-5; possibly TRBD2 for D (6 bases). The CDR3 length is 12 residues. V was pared by 5 bases and J by 6 bases, with 10 bases between. Germline V gene data show CDR1 as MNHEY and CDR2 as SVGAGI. This CDR3 is CASSNSGKTQYF. CDR3 nucleotides: TGTGCCAGCAGTAATAGCGGAAAGACCCAGTACTTC.

The V gene is TRBV7-9, the J gene TRBJ2-7; D gene ambiguous. The CDR3 is 11 residues long. V shed 1 base and J shed 5 bases, with 3 bases lying between them. Germline V gives CDR1 SEHNR, CDR2 FQNEAQ (reference sequence). CDR3 nucleotide sequence: TGTGCCAGCAGCTTAGGAGACGAGCAGTACTTC. It specifies CASSLGDEQYF. Supplemented by reference TRBV7-9 and TRBJ2-7, the full variable domain reads DTGVSQNPRHKITKRGQNVTFRCDPISEHNRLYWYRQTLGQGPEFLTYFQNEAQLEKSRLLSDRFSAERPKGSFSTLEIQRTEQGDSAMYLCASSLGDEQYFGPGTRLTVT.

In regard to this clone: Other DNA sequences in this sample translate to the same CDR3. The chain joins TRBV7-6 to TRBJ2-3; D remains ambiguous. Germline CDR1 SGHVS, CDR2 FNYEAQ. With 2 bases removed from V and 5 bases from J, the gap between germline ends came to 5 bases. The CDR3 consists of 12 residues. The DNA of the CDR3 is TGTGCCAGCAGCTTATGGAGAGATACGCAGTATTTT. This gives the protein CASSLWRDTQYF.

The chain uses TRBV4-1 and TRBJ1-1; a weak D match, TRBD1 (5 bases). CDR1 is MGHRA, CDR2 YSYEKL, per germline. The CDR3 contains 11 residues. V lost 10 bases to trimming and J lost 4 bases, with 10 bases between them. The CDR3, as DNA: TGCGCCACCTGGGGGGGCACTGAAGCTTTCTTT. Amino acid sequence: CATWGGTEAFF.

This chain links TRBV18 with TRBJ2-1; maybe TRBD1 (6 bases). This CDR3 is 15 amino acids long. Trimming took 2 bases from V and 9 from J, leaving 17 bases between them. Germline V CDR1 and CDR2: KGHSH, LQKENI. CDR3 DNA: TGTGCCAGCTCACCAAGACAGGAGGTACATGCTGAGCAGTTCTTC. It codes for CASSPRQEVHAEQFF.